The present T cell receptor beta chain was sequenced within a study of T-cell memory formation after mild COVID-19. Notes on the study in general: Of the contracting clones, CD4+ ones lay mainly in CM and EM, and CD8+ ones in EMRA. Prior to infection, memory already included some responding clones, suggesting cross-reactive memory joined.

MiXCR was run by TCRdb on the 5' RACE reads, yielding one entry per CDR3 protein. The sample records around 340,000 distinct CDR3 sequences, around 15% being singletons. This clonotype was seen repeatedly, ten times or more. As yet, its antigen is unknown. The CDR3 is made up of 14 amino acids. V gave up 6 bases and J gave up 5 bases; unmatched junction bases: 12. Germline assignment: CDR1 DFQATT and CDR2 SNEGSKA (reference sequence). Specimen: PBMCs or a T cell subset sorted from them (not recorded which). The V call is TRBV20-1, the J call TRBJ2-5, with 7 bases identical to TRBD1. This TCR was sampled from a young man who had mild COVID-19 (a few samples of this study predate the infection). Cell type and time point are not known. The CDR3 coding sequence is TGCAGTGCACGTATACAGGGGCTCCGGGAGACCCAGTACTTC. Translated: CSARIQGLRETQYF.